Following are 3 T cell receptor beta chains from one sample sequenced in a study of T-cell reconstitution after alpha-beta-depleted transplantation in children. TCRbeta library preparation incorporated unique molecular identifiers. TCRdb reanalysed the PCR reads using MiXCR and keeps one entry per CDR3 protein. In the table there are under 350,000 distinct CDR3 sequences, around 9.6% of which are singletons. This sample comprised PBMCs from the stem cell graft donor, obtained from the stem cell graft. The receptors come from a human donor who donated a stem cell graft to a child with SCID.

This chain joins TRBV6-5 and TRBJ1-1, with TRBD1 as a possible D gene (5 bases). Germline CDR1 and CDR2: MNHEY and SVGAGI. The CDR3 has 13 amino acids. The V and J ends lost 3 bases and 10 bases respectively, with 15 bases between them. The CDR3 sequence is CASSYWMGVGAFF. The CDR3 coding sequence is TGTGCCAGCAGTTATTGGATGGGGGTTGGAGCTTTCTTT.

This chain uses TRBV10-1 with TRBJ2-1; D not certain. Germline CDR1 is WNHNN and CDR2 is SYGVQD (reference sequence). Trimming shortened V by 0 bases and J by 7 bases, and 4 bases separated the two germline ends. The CDR3 spans 12 residues. This CDR3 is CASSESLNEQFF. The DNA of the CDR3 is TGCGCCAGCAGTGAGTCGTTGAATGAGCAGTTCTTC.

This clonotype was counted only a few times. The V call is TRBV20-1, the J call TRBJ2-1; TRBD2 agrees at 7 bases. Germline trimming cut 4 bases from V and 2 bases from J; bases unmatched to any gene: 5. This CDR3 is 14 amino acids long. The germline CDR1 and CDR2 sequences are DFQATT and SNEGSKA (reference sequence). The CDR3 protein is CSAKRAGPYNEQFF. CDR3 DNA: TGCAGTGCTAAACGAGCGGGGCCCTACAATGAGCAGTTCTTC.